The source of this TCR beta chain is a study of chronic HIV infection and antiretroviral therapy. Germline loops: CDR1 LGHDT, CDR2 YNNKEL (reference sequence). The ends were cut back, 2 bases at V and 13 bases at J, with 12 bases in the middle. The CDR3 spans 12 residues. This clonotype was picked up a small number of times. TCRdb fed the 5' RACE reads into MiXCR, producing one record per CDR3 protein. The table includes about 48,000 distinct CDR3 sequences, about 18% detected once. This sequence joins TRBV3-1 and TRBJ2-4; D remains ambiguous. The sequencing input was peripheral blood. The TCR comes from an adult who had HIV and had not received antiretroviral therapy, or was an uninfected healthy control (not recorded which). The CDR3 is CASSQTAEIQYF. DNA of the CDR3: TGTGCCAGCAGCCAAACGGCGGAGATACAGTACTTC.